One and the same sample provided the 32 T cell receptor beta chains below, sequenced in a study of shared clonotypes between healthy human individuals. The assay was immunoSEQ multiplex PCR, and TCRdb's table has in-frame clones only and misses some. The table has approximately 340,000 clones, 74% seen once. The sequenced sample was memory CD4+ T cells sorted from blood. Subset given: CD45RA-negative fraction. Receptors were obtained from a man between 25 and 39 years old in good health.

The chain has TRBV18 and TRBJ1-2; D uncertain. The V end was cut by 6 bases, the J end by 7 bases, with 15 bases between. In germline, CDR1 is KGHSH, CDR2 LQKENI. This CDR3 has 13 amino acids. CDR3 sequence (DNA): TGTGCCAGCTCCCCCGCGGACTTCACTGGCTACACCTTC. Protein sequence: CASSPADFTGYTF.

This chain joins TRBV18 and TRBJ2-3; 10 nucleotides align to TRBD2. The junction had 8 bases not matched to a gene; V was cut back by 3 bases and J by 5 bases. This CDR3 spans 16 amino acids. Germline CDR1 and CDR2: KGHSH and LQKENI. The CDR3 loop is CASSPVLAGVGDTQYF. The CDR3 bases are TGTGCCAGCTCACCCGTGCTAGCGGGAGTGGGAGATACGCAGTATTTT. The full variable domain, in which reference TRBV18 and TRBJ2-3 provide the parts outside the CDR3, is NAGVMQNPRHLVRRRGQEARLRCSPMKGHSHVYWYRQLPEEGLKFMVYLQKENIIDESGMPKERFSAEFPKEGPSILRIQQVVRGDSAAYFCASSPVLAGVGDTQYFGPGTRLTVL.

In its sample, this clone was seen a few times. The rearrangement joins TRBV15 to TRBJ2-3, with D hard to call. The CDR3 runs 15 residues. V gave up 0 bases and J gave up 4 bases, with 11 bases separating them. Looked up from germline, CDR1 is LNHNV and CDR2 is YYDKDF (reference sequence). In DNA, the CDR3 is TGTGCCACCAGCAGAGAACTATCTAACTCAGATACGCAGTATTTT. It encodes CATSRELSNSDTQYF.

The gene calls are TRBV28 and TRBJ2-1; 12 nucleotides line up with TRBD2. The germline CDR1 and CDR2 sequences are MDHEN and SYDVKM. This CDR3 has 15 residues. After removal of 1 base from V and 9 bases from J, the junction contained 4 bases not matched to a gene. The DNA of the CDR3 is TGTGCCAGCAGTTTATCTAGCGGGAGGGGGAGTGAGCAGTTCTTC. Protein: CASSLSSGRGSEQFF.

The chain links TRBV5-1 to TRBJ2-3; 10 bases agree with TRBD1. With V trimmed by 5 bases and J by 4 bases, 1 base remained unmatched. Per the germline V gene, CDR1 is SGHRS and CDR2 is YFSETQ. The CDR3 runs 13 residues. CDR3 nucleotides: TGCGCCAGCAGGGGGACAGGGGCAGATACGCAGTATTTT. It specifies CASRGTGADTQYF.

This chain uses TRBV10-3 with TRBJ1-3; maybe TRBD1 (6 bases). This CDR3 contains 15 residues. The V gene's germline CDR1 is ENHRY and CDR2 SYGVKD. Deletions cut 3 bases from V and 7 bases from J, with 16 bases between. CDR3 region: CAISDQGTSRNTIYF. CDR3 nucleotide sequence: TGTGCCATCAGTGATCAGGGGACCTCTCGGAACACCATATATTTT.

The chain is built from TRBV10-2 and TRBJ2-7, with D hard to call. The length of the CDR3 is 12 residues. Looked up from germline, CDR1 is WSHSY and CDR2 is SAAADI. V shed 11 bases and J shed 6 bases, with 17 bases lying between them. This chain's CDR3 is CAARRGWGEQYF. As DNA, the CDR3 is TGCGCCGCCCGGCGCGGCTGGGGCGAGCAGTACTTC.

The chain couples TRBV10-1 to TRBJ2-5, with D possibly being TRBD2 (6 bases). This CDR3 is built from 12 residues. CDR1 and CDR2 from the germline V gene are WNHNN and SYGVQD (reference sequence). V was shortened by 8 bases and J by 5 bases, with 12 bases between the two germline ends. CDR3 in amino acids: CASGEAGETQYF. The CDR3 DNA sequence: TGCGCCAGCGGGGAGGCCGGGGAGACCCAGTACTTC.

To note about this clone: The sample carries other DNA sequences with the same CDR3. The J gene is TRBJ2-4, the V gene TRBV6-6, with 12 bases identical to TRBD2. CDR3 length: 14 residues. Losses at the gene ends were 2 bases for V and 7 bases for J; bases not matched to a gene: 0. In germline, CDR1 is MNHNY, CDR2 SVGAGI (reference sequence). The CDR3 here is CASSYGTSGNIQYF. In DNA, the CDR3 is TGTGCCAGCAGTTACGGGACTAGCGGGAACATTCAGTACTTC.

V and J are TRBV7-6 and TRBJ2-1, with D possibly being TRBD2 (6 bases). Looked up from germline, CDR1 is SGHVS and CDR2 is FNYEAQ. Trimming left V 5 bases short and J 10 bases short, with 12 bases between. The CDR3 is 12 amino acids. The CDR3 bases are TGTGCCAGCAGCCACCGACTAGGAGAGCAGTTCTTC. This codes for CASSHRLGEQFF.

The chain uses TRBV11-2 and TRBJ2-3; D gene ambiguous. Germline assignment: CDR1 SGHAT and CDR2 FQNNGV. The CDR3 is 17 amino acids. Trimming removed 0 bases from V and 0 bases from J, with 13 bases in between. CDR3 nucleotides: TGTGCCAGCAGCTTAGATCTAAGCGAGACTAGCACAGATACGCAGTATTTT. Its protein product is CASSLDLSETSTDTQYF.

The genes are TRBV7-6 and TRBJ2-3; D might be TRBD2 (5 bases). With 1 base removed from V and 0 bases from J, the gap between germline ends came to 5 bases. The germline V gene encodes CDR1 SGHVS and CDR2 FNYEAQ. This CDR3 is built from 14 residues. CDR3 DNA: TGTGCCAGCAGCTTAGGGACTAGCACAGATACGCAGTATTTT. Amino acids: CASSLGTSTDTQYF. The full variable domain, its missing parts supplied by reference TRBV7-6 and TRBJ2-3, is GAGVSQSPRYKVTKRGQDVALRCDPISGHVSLYWYRQALGQGPEFLTYFNYEAQQDKSGLPNDRFSAERPEGSISTLTIQRTEQRDSAMYRCASSLGTSTDTQYFGPGTRLTVL.

This chain uses TRBV30 with TRBJ1-2; TRBD1 might be the D (5 bases). CDR1 and CDR2 from the germline V gene are GTSNPN and SVGIG (reference sequence). The CDR3 has 14 amino acids. The V gene lost 0 bases and the J gene lost 5 bases, with 13 bases spanning the gap. DNA for the CDR3: TGTGCCTGGAGTGTGGGGGGACCTTATTATGGCTACACCTTC. Translation: CAWSVGGPYYGYTF.

This chain's CDR3 is CASSTRTGEDSPLHF. The CDR3 region has the DNA TGTGCCAGCAGCACTCGGACAGGCGAGGATTCACCCCTCCACTTT. The chain has TRBV5-4 and TRBJ1-6, with 7 bases fitting TRBD1. The germline V gene encodes CDR1 SGHNT and CDR2 YYREEE (reference sequence). The length of the CDR3 is 15 residues. J was trimmed by 8 bases and V by 4 bases; bases with no gene match: 9.

The genes are TRBV6-1 and TRBJ1-4; unclear D gene. Germline V gives CDR1 MNHNS, CDR2 SASEGT. The ends were cut back, 4 bases at V and 2 bases at J, with 11 bases in the middle. This CDR3 is 15 amino acids long. CDR3 in DNA: TGTGCCAGCAGTGGACGCGGCCACACTAATGAAAAACTGTTTTTT. Its translation is CASSGRGHTNEKLFF.

This sequence joins TRBV5-1 and TRBJ2-5; possibly TRBD1 or TRBD2 for D (5 bases each). The tail of the sequence fits TRBJ2-7 better, so the J call may be wrong. CDR3 size: 13 residues. Per germline, CDR1 SGHRS and CDR2 YFSETQ. Here the CDR3 reads CASSSGPPGEQYF. CDR3 bases: TGCGCCAGCAGCTCGGGACCACCTGGCGAGCAGTACTTC.

The V and J genes are TRBV7-9 and TRBJ1-4; TRBD1 agrees at 10 bases. With V trimmed by 4 bases and J by 0 bases, 2 bases remained unmatched. The CDR3 has 16 amino acids. Germline V gives CDR1 SEHNR, CDR2 FQNEAQ (reference sequence). Written as DNA, the CDR3 is TGTGCCAGCAGCTCCGGGACAGGGGCAACTAATGAAAAACTGTTTTTT. This gives the protein CASSSGTGATNEKLFF.

The J gene is TRBJ2-3, the V gene TRBV2, with 8 positions matching TRBD1. The germline gives CDR1 SNHLY, CDR2 FYNNEI. V shed 7 bases, J shed 6 bases, and the junction held 15 bases outside the gene matches. The CDR3 extends over 16 amino acids. The CDR3 here is CASTEGLDRVKDTQYF. The DNA for the CDR3 is TGTGCCAGCACGGAGGGGTTGGACAGGGTTAAGGATACGCAGTATTTT.

In its sample, this clone was seen a few times. This sequence joins TRBV6-1 and TRBJ2-2; D is unclear. V was shortened by 7 bases and J by 4 bases, with 4 bases between the two germline ends. The CDR3 contains 11 residues. CDR1 MNHNS and CDR2 SASEGT come from the germline V gene. Here the CDR3 DNA reads TGTGCCAGCATATCCACCGGGGAGCTGTTTTTT. Encoded protein: CASISTGELFF.

CDR3 in DNA: TGTGCCAGCAGCTCAGCGGACCCCCGGGTGGCCCAGTACTTC. It translates to CASSSADPRVAQYF. The gene calls are TRBV7-2 and TRBJ2-5, with D perhaps matching TRBD2 (5 bases). Trimming took 4 bases from V and 9 from J, leaving 18 bases between them. The germline V gene has CDR1 SGHTA and CDR2 FQGNSA. The CDR3 covers 14 residues.

The V call is TRBV19, the J call TRBJ2-1; 8 nucleotides align to TRBD1. Losses at the gene ends were 7 bases for V and 4 bases for J; bases not matched to a gene: 3. Germline V gene sequence: CDR1 LNHDA, CDR2 SQIVND (reference sequence). The CDR3 sequence is 13 residues long. Written as DNA, the CDR3 is TGTGCCAGTACGGACAGGGTATACAATGAGCAGTTCTTC. Translated: CASTDRVYNEQFF. The full variable domain, rest sourced from reference TRBV19 and TRBJ2-1, is DGGITQSPKYLFRKEGQNVTLSCEQNLNHDAMYWYRQDPGQGLRLIYYSQIVNDFQKGDIAEGYSVSREKKESFPLTVTSAQKNPTAFYLCASTDRVYNEQFFGPGTRLTVL.

The chain carries TRBV30 and TRBJ2-7, with TRBD2 identical over 7 bases. Losses at the gene ends were 3 bases for V and 9 bases for J; bases not matched to a gene: 14. The length of the CDR3 is 14 residues. Germline-derived CDR1 and CDR2 are GTSNPN and SVGIG (reference sequence). DNA of the CDR3: TGTGCCTGGAGAGATGAAAAACTAGCGCTAGGGCAGTACTTC. Translated: CAWRDEKLALGQYF.

This clone came up a few times. This sequence joins TRBV10-3 and TRBJ2-6; TRBD1 aligns across 7 bases. Losses at the gene ends were 3 bases for V and 1 base for J; bases not matched to a gene: 9. Germline-derived CDR1 and CDR2 are ENHRY and SYGVKD. This CDR3 spans 18 amino acids. CDR3 bases: TGTGCCATCAGTGACCACACAGGGGTCGGTTCTGGGGCCAACGTCCTGACTTTC. Translated: CAISDHTGVGSGANVLTF.

The chain is built from TRBV28 and TRBJ2-7, with D hard to call. V lost 6 bases and J lost 9, with 12 bases in between. Germline values: CDR1 MDHEN, CDR2 SYDVKM. This CDR3 comprises 11 residues. CDR3: CASSSTPGQYF. Here the CDR3 DNA reads TGTGCCAGCAGCTCGACGCCAGGGCAGTACTTC.

The V gene is TRBV29-1, the J gene TRBJ2-1, with a weak D call TRBD1 (5 bases). Germline CDR1 and CDR2: SQVTM and ANQGSEA. V was shortened by 1 base and J by 4 bases, with 11 bases between the two germline ends. The CDR3 totals 14 residues. DNA of the CDR3: TGCAGCGTTGAAGCGCAGGGCGGTTACAATGAGCAGTTCTTC. It is translated as CSVEAQGGYNEQFF.

The rearrangement links TRBV5-4 to TRBJ2-1, with 7 bases matching TRBD2. V shed 1 base and J 5 bases; nucleotides not matched to a gene: 3. The CDR3 runs 14 residues. Germline V gene sequence: CDR1 SGHNT, CDR2 YYREEE (reference sequence). The CDR3 DNA follows: TGTGCCAGCAGCTTGATTGGGGGGGACAATGAGCAGTTCTTC. Amino acid sequence: CASSLIGGDNEQFF.

V gene TRBV9 combines with J gene TRBJ2-7, with TRBD2 matching 7 bases. V gave up 0 bases and J gave up 0 bases; unmatched junction bases: 3. Germline CDR1 and CDR2: SGDLS and YYNGEE. The CDR3 extends over 15 amino acids. The CDR3 DNA reads as TGTGCCAGCAGCGTAGAACCGGGAGGCTCCTACGAGCAGTACTTC. Translated, it gives CASSVEPGGSYEQYF.

This clone was observed a few times. The sample has other DNA sequences that encode this CDR3 too. The J gene is TRBJ2-2, the V gene TRBV11-3; no clear D. Germline CDR1 and CDR2: SGHNT and YENEEA. The V and J ends lost 1 base and 4 bases respectively, with 1 base between them. This CDR3 is built from 12 residues. CDR3 DNA sequence: TGTGCCAGCAGCTTAGGCACCGGGGAGCTGTTTTTT. The encoded protein is CASSLGTGELFF.

The genes are TRBV29-1 and TRBJ2-5; 11 bases align to TRBD2. CDR1 SQVTM and CDR2 ANQGSEA come from the germline V gene. Unmatched junction bases numbered 22, after V lost 5 bases and J lost 2 bases. The CDR3 is 20 residues long. This CDR3 reads CSVRGRYSGRAEGMQETQYF. CDR3 DNA: TGCAGCGTTCGGGGGCGGTATAGCGGGAGGGCCGAAGGAATGCAAGAGACCCAGTACTTC.

This chain joins TRBV29-1 and TRBJ2-6, with D tentatively TRBD2 (5 bases). The CDR3 covers 14 residues. CDR1 SQVTM and CDR2 ANQGSEA come from the germline V gene. V lost 5 bases and J lost 1, with 9 bases in between. In nucleotides, the CDR3 is TGCAGCGTTCTAGCTGGGTCTGGGGCCAACGTCCTGACTTTC. Translating it yields CSVLAGSGANVLTF.

The rearrangement joins TRBV7-8 to TRBJ1-4; D call uncertain. The ends were cut back, 5 bases at V and 3 bases at J, with 10 bases in the middle. Germline-derived CDR1 and CDR2 are SGHVS and FQNEAQ. The CDR3 is made up of 14 amino acids. CDR3 coding DNA: TGTGCCAGCAGCGAGATGTCCGCTAATGAAAAACTGTTTTTT. The encoded protein is CASSEMSANEKLFF.

This chain uses TRBV10-3 with TRBJ2-1, with TRBD1 as a possible D gene (9 bases). Germline V lookup: CDR1 ENHRY, CDR2 SYGVKD. The V end lost 4 bases, the J end lost 8 bases, and 18 bases lay between the germline ends. The CDR3 length is 15 residues. The CDR3 DNA reads as TGTGCCATCAGTGCCGGGGGGGACAGGGTCGATGAGCAGTTCTTC. Its protein is CAISAGGDRVDEQFF.